The text below deals with one T cell receptor beta chain. The target antigen is unknown. TCRdb's copy holds only in-frame clones and misses some; the assay was immunoSEQ multiplex PCR. The sample records more than 150,000 clones, around 89% being singletons. The data were taken from a study of T cell responses to AZD1222 COVID-19 vaccine. Study-level points and caveats: Repertoire sampling happened only post peak T cell response. Possibly, clonal diversity was underestimated; donors were largely white British and included more females. Spike was spanned by vaccine-associated CD4 TCRs, with dominance at 160-218 and 743-854. Spike-specific TCR breadth and depth grew following two AZD1222 doses.

The CDR3 sequence is 13 residues long. Germline assignment: CDR1 MDHEN and CDR2 SYDVKM. The V and J ends lost 0 bases and 3 bases respectively, with 6 bases between them. The V call is TRBV28, the J call TRBJ2-7, with a tentative D call TRBD2 (5 bases). The sequencing here drew on peripheral blood, taken on day 0 of AZD1222 vaccination. The clonotype was recovered from an adult in good health. CDR3: CASSLWRVYEQYF. CDR3 bases: TGTGCCAGCAGTTTATGGCGGGTCTACGAGCAGTACTTC. Using reference TRBV28 and TRBJ2-7 for the parts outside the CDR3, the full variable domain is DVKVTQSSRYLVKRTGEKVFLECVQDMDHENMFWYRQDPGLGLRLIYFSYDVKMKEKGDIPEGYSVSREKKERFSLILESASTNQTSMYLCASSLWRVYEQYFGPGTRLTVT.